Listed below are T cell receptor beta chains from one sample, sequenced in a study of blood T cell repertoires in COVID-19. TCRdb's copy holds only in-frame clones and misses some; the assay was immunoSEQ multiplex PCR. The sample contains 61,000 or so clones, roughly 86% of which appear only once. Sequenced: peripheral blood. Receptor source: a woman between 45 and 60 years old with active or convalescent COVID-19. Both conserved end residues are part of each CDR3.

v_call	cdr3_length	j_call	cdr3_aa
TRBV5-4	13	TRBJ2-5	CASSPTPQETQYF
TRBV5-6	16	TRBJ2-1	CASSLAGLAGGNEQFF
TRBV11-3	16	TRBJ1-1	CASSRQGRGDGTEAFF
TRBV4-1	13	TRBJ2-7	CASSQERGYEQYF
TRBV18	16	TRBJ2-3	CASSPMGQGATDTQYF
TRBV30	14	TRBJ1-6	CAWDLGTANSPLHF
TRBV29-1	15	TRBJ2-1	CSVGTGTSGINEQFF
TRBV19	14	TRBJ1-2	CASSIGRGPYGYTF
TRBV5-6	17	TRBJ2-2	CASSLVAGGGDTGELFF
TRBV5-8	14	TRBJ2-5	CASSTGQGRETQYF
TRBV9	18	TRBJ1-3	CASSVAGAGQMGGNTIYF
TRBV19	15	TRBJ1-4	CASSVGQATNEKLFF
TRBV5-1	15	TRBJ2-7	CASSLSGTSGSSEYF
TRBV10-3	15	TRBJ2-1	CAISDYIYYNNEQFF